Each of the 8 T cell receptor beta chains below was sequenced from the same sample in a study of blood T cell repertoires in COVID-19. Some clones are missing from TCRdb's copy, which holds only in-frame ones; the method was immunoSEQ multiplex PCR. This sample carries over 250,000 clones, 86% of them seen once, and the ten largest clones take roughly 2.6%. Sequenced: PBMCs or T cells enriched from blood (not recorded which). All receptors come from a woman younger than 35 who had recovered from COVID-19.

This chain uses TRBV18 with TRBJ1-6, with D possibly matching TRBD1 (5 bases). Germline lookup yields CDR1 KGHSH and CDR2 LQKENI. The V and J ends lost 2 bases and 9 bases respectively, with 8 bases between them. The CDR3 consists of 13 residues. CDR3 sequence: CASSPGGGSPLHF. The CDR3 nucleotides read TGTGCCAGCTCACCAGGGGGGGGTTCACCCCTCCACTTT.

The table lists this clone with many counts. The chain uses TRBV4-2 and TRBJ2-1; maybe TRBD2 (6 bases). Germline V gives CDR1 LGHNA, CDR2 YNFKEQ. CDR3 length equals 18 residues. V gave up 2 bases and J gave up 2 bases, with 19 bases separating them. The CDR3 nucleotides read TGTGCCAGCAGCCAAAATCTACGTCGACTAGGAGCCTACAATGAGCAGTTCTTC. Protein product: CASSQNLRRLGAYNEQFF.

The V call is TRBV7-2, the J call TRBJ1-2; D is possibly TRBD1 (6 bases). Germline V CDR1 and CDR2: SGHTA, FQGNSA. The CDR3 spans 15 residues. V was cut by 1 base and J by 4 bases, with 13 bases left in between. CDR3 sequence (DNA): TGTGCCAGCAGCTTAGACCTGACAGGAATCTATGGCTACACCTTC. Its translation is CASSLDLTGIYGYTF.

The genes are TRBV30 and TRBJ1-1, with 8 bases that match TRBD1. Germline V lookup: CDR1 GTSNPN, CDR2 SVGIG (reference sequence). J gave up 4 bases and V 8 bases, and 6 bases lay outside the gene matches. The CDR3 sequence is 12 residues long. CDR3 bases: TGTGCCGGTAGGACAGGGTCCACTGAAGCTTTCTTT. Protein product: CAGRTGSTEAFF.

This clone was picked up one time. V usage is TRBV7-8 and J usage is TRBJ2-7; a weak D match, TRBD1 (6 bases). Trimming shortened V by 2 bases and J by 6 bases, and 14 bases separated the two germline ends. CDR3 size: 14 residues. The germline gives CDR1 SGHVS, CDR2 FQNEAQ. The CDR3 is CASSLLQGRFEQYF. CDR3 sequence (DNA): TGTGCCAGCAGCTTATTGCAGGGGCGGTTCGAGCAGTACTTC.

The rearrangement links TRBV4-1 to TRBJ2-1; 7 bases match TRBD1. The CDR3 is 14 amino acids. Trimming at V came to 9 bases and at J to 3 bases, leaving 8 bases not matched to a gene. Germline CDR1 MGHRA, CDR2 YSYEKL. The CDR3 coding sequence is TGCGCCAGTGCCCGGACAGGTGTCTACAATGAGCAGTTCTTC. This encodes CASARTGVYNEQFF.

The rearrangement links TRBV14 to TRBJ2-1, with D perhaps TRBD2 (6 bases). V dropped 3 bases and J dropped 8 bases, with 29 bases sitting between them. Germline V lookup: CDR1 SGHDN, CDR2 FVKESK. The CDR3 loop spans 19 amino acids. In nucleotides, the CDR3 is TGTGCCAGCAGCCATTTAGCCCCCGGGCCAGGGAGGACCACCGATGAGCAGTTCTTC. Translation gives CASSHLAPGPGRTTDEQFF. The full variable domain, its missing parts supplied by reference TRBV14 and TRBJ2-1, is EAGVTQFPSHSVIEKGQTVTLRCDPISGHDNLYWYRRVMGKEIKFLLHFVKESKQDESGMPNNRFLAERTGGTYSTLKVQPAELEDSGVYFCASSHLAPGPGRTTDEQFFGPGTRLTVL.

The chain uses TRBV4-1 and TRBJ2-7; TRBD2 is a possible D gene (5 bases). V lost 1 base and J 4 bases, leaving 11 bases between the germline ends. The CDR3 spans 14 residues. Germline V gene lookup returns CDR1 MGHRA and CDR2 YSYEKL. The DNA for the CDR3 is TGCGCCAGCAGCCAAGTGGCTAGCTCGTACGAGCAGTACTTC. This encodes CASSQVASSYEQYF.